These T cell receptor beta chains were read from a single sample in a study of T cells after yellow fever vaccination. TCRdb called the 5' RACE reads again in MiXCR, with one record for every CDR3 protein. The top ten hold 2.5% to 3.5% of the sample, which has about 320,000 distinct CDR3 sequences, around 13% seen once. Sequences were derived from CD4+ T cells sorted from PBMCs, sampled 15 days after the yellow fever booster vaccination. The receptors stem from a man aged 18 to 29 who received the YFV17D yellow fever vaccine. Each CDR3 is given with its conserved first and last residue. D genes are given only for firm matches. Size tells how often a clone was seen (once, few, many) or the class of an expanded clone, and some rows leave it out.

j_gene: TRBJ2-1
v_gene: TRBV11-2
abundance: many
d_gene: TRBD2
CDR3aa: CASSSQRGGFNEQFF
CDR3nt: TGTGCCAGCAGCTCCCAGCGGGGGGGTTTCAATGAGCAGTTCTTC

j_gene: TRBJ2-1
v_gene: TRBV9
abundance: few
d_gene: -
CDR3aa: CASSVEGVWEQFF
CDR3nt: TGTGCCAGCAGCGTAGAAGGTGTTTGGGAGCAGTTCTTC

j_gene: TRBJ2-2
v_gene: TRBV18
abundance: many
d_gene: -
CDR3aa: CASSPLSFEGELFF
CDR3nt: TGTGCCAGCTCACCGTTGAGCTTCGAGGGGGAGCTGTTTTTT

j_gene: TRBJ1-2
v_gene: TRBV5-1
abundance: few
d_gene: -
CDR3aa: CASGGVGKNYGYTF
CDR3nt: TGCGCCAGCGGAGGGGTGGGGAAGAACTATGGCTACACCTTC

j_gene: TRBJ2-1
v_gene: TRBV12-3/TRBV12-4
abundance: -
d_gene: TRBD2
CDR3aa: CASSSGGGNEQFF
CDR3nt: TGTGCCAGCAGTTCCGGGGGGGGCAATGAGCAGTTCTTC

j_gene: TRBJ1-5
v_gene: TRBV20-1
abundance: -
d_gene: -
CDR3aa: CSASPRGQPQHF
CDR3nt: TGCAGTGCTAGCCCCAGGGGCCAGCCCCAGCATTTT

j_gene: TRBJ1-1
v_gene: TRBV3-1
abundance: many
d_gene: -
CDR3aa: CASSQDLLDKGIGGNTEAFF
CDR3nt: TGTGCCAGCAGCCAAGATTTACTGGACAAAGGGATAGGAGGGAACACTGAAGCTTTCTTT

j_gene: TRBJ1-3
v_gene: TRBV7-2
abundance: few
d_gene: -
CDR3aa: CASTIPRLSSGNTIYF
CDR3nt: TGTGCCAGCACCATACCGAGACTGAGCTCTGGAAACACCATATATTTT

j_gene: TRBJ1-5
v_gene: TRBV6-2/TRBV6-3
abundance: -
d_gene: -
CDR3aa: CASSYVGLNQPQHF
CDR3nt: TGTGCCAGCAGTTACGTCGGCCTCAATCAGCCCCAGCATTTT

j_gene: TRBJ1-2
v_gene: TRBV27
abundance: few
d_gene: TRBD1
CDR3aa: CASSSYRDRATYGYTF
CDR3nt: TGTGCCAGCAGTTCTTACCGGGACAGGGCCACCTATGGCTACACCTTC

j_gene: TRBJ1-2
v_gene: TRBV7-2
abundance: -
d_gene: -
CDR3aa: CASSLVVTNYGYTF
CDR3nt: TGTGCCAGCAGCTTAGTTGTTACTAACTATGGCTACACCTTC

j_gene: TRBJ1-1
v_gene: TRBV7-6
abundance: -
d_gene: -
CDR3aa: CASSLPPGTQNTEAFF
CDR3nt: TGTGCCAGCAGCTTACCTCCCGGGACTCAGAACACTGAAGCTTTCTTT

j_gene: TRBJ1-6
v_gene: TRBV6-5
abundance: few
d_gene: -
CDR3aa: CASSYSWNSPLHF
CDR3nt: TGTGCCAGCAGTTACAGCTGGAATTCACCCCTCCACTTT

j_gene: TRBJ2-2
v_gene: TRBV24-1
abundance: many
d_gene: TRBD1
CDR3aa: CATSELGTAANTGELFF
CDR3nt: TGTGCCACCAGTGAACTAGGGACAGCTGCGAACACCGGGGAGCTGTTTTTT

j_gene: TRBJ1-1
v_gene: TRBV5-1
abundance: few
d_gene: -
CDR3aa: CASSSDGTEAFF
CDR3nt: TGCGCCAGCAGTTCGGACGGTACTGAAGCTTTCTTT

j_gene: TRBJ2-2
v_gene: TRBV5-1
abundance: few
d_gene: TRBD1
CDR3aa: CASSVTGGNTGELFF
CDR3nt: TGCGCCAGCAGCGTGACAGGGGGGAACACCGGGGAGCTGTTTTTT

j_gene: TRBJ1-2
v_gene: TRBV9
abundance: few
d_gene: -
CDR3aa: CASSPDTGYYGYTF
CDR3nt: TGTGCCAGCAGCCCCGACACAGGGTACTATGGCTACACCTTC

j_gene: TRBJ2-3
v_gene: TRBV30
abundance: -
d_gene: -
CDR3aa: CAWSVGAGNVWGTDTQYF
CDR3nt: TGTGCCTGGAGTGTGGGGGCGGGGAATGTGTGGGGCACAGATACGCAGTATTTT

j_gene: TRBJ2-5
v_gene: TRBV4-1
abundance: -
d_gene: -
CDR3aa: CASSQPGGKETQYF
CDR3nt: TGCGCCAGCAGCCAACCAGGGGGGAAAGAGACCCAGTACTTC

j_gene: TRBJ2-4
v_gene: TRBV12-3/TRBV12-4
abundance: few
d_gene: TRBD1
CDR3aa: CASSPGTGLSKNIQYF
CDR3nt: TGTGCCAGCAGCCCCGGGACAGGGTTGTCCAAAAACATTCAGTACTTC

j_gene: TRBJ2-2
v_gene: TRBV7-2
abundance: -
d_gene: TRBD2
CDR3aa: CASSLAGGAGGELFF
CDR3nt: TGTGCCAGCAGCTTAGCCGGGGGGGCCGGCGGGGAGCTGTTTTTT

j_gene: TRBJ2-2
v_gene: TRBV5-1
abundance: few
d_gene: -
CDR3aa: CASSLRTGSTGELFF
CDR3nt: TGCGCCAGCAGCTTAAGGACGGGGAGCACCGGGGAGCTGTTTTTT

j_gene: TRBJ2-5
v_gene: TRBV24-1
abundance: few
d_gene: -
CDR3aa: CATSFLVIRETQYF
CDR3nt: TGTGCCACCTCGTTCCTAGTGATTCGGGAGACCCAGTACTTC

j_gene: TRBJ1-1
v_gene: TRBV15
abundance: -
d_gene: -
CDR3aa: CATSRDNTEAFF
CDR3nt: TGTGCCACCAGTCGAGACAACACTGAAGCTTTCTTT

j_gene: TRBJ1-5
v_gene: TRBV6-2/TRBV6-3
abundance: few
d_gene: TRBD1
CDR3aa: CASSYSTQGAKIQPQHF
CDR3nt: TGTGCCAGCAGTTACTCGACGCAGGGGGCGAAGATTCAGCCCCAGCATTTT

j_gene: TRBJ1-1
v_gene: TRBV7-6
abundance: -
d_gene: TRBD1
CDR3aa: CASSLGAPTGGYGTEAFF
CDR3nt: TGTGCCAGCAGCTTAGGGGCCCCCACAGGGGGGTACGGCACTGAAGCTTTCTTT

j_gene: TRBJ2-1
v_gene: TRBV7-9
abundance: few
d_gene: TRBD1
CDR3aa: CASSPVQGAWDEQFF
CDR3nt: TGTGCCAGCAGCCCGGTCCAGGGGGCTTGGGATGAGCAGTTCTTC

j_gene: TRBJ1-3
v_gene: TRBV4-3
abundance: few
d_gene: TRBD1
CDR3aa: CASSPYRETGAAGNTIYF
CDR3nt: TGCGCCAGCAGCCCGTACCGTGAGACAGGGGCTGCTGGAAACACCATATATTTT

j_gene: TRBJ2-7
v_gene: TRBV7-2
abundance: few
d_gene: TRBD2
CDR3aa: CASSLDPSGYEQYF
CDR3nt: TGTGCCAGCAGCTTAGATCCTAGCGGCTACGAGCAGTACTTC

j_gene: TRBJ2-6
v_gene: TRBV10-1
abundance: few
d_gene: -
CDR3aa: CASSEGSSGANVLTF
CDR3nt: TGCGCCAGCAGTGAGGGGAGCTCTGGGGCCAACGTCCTGACTTTC

j_gene: TRBJ1-5
v_gene: TRBV19
abundance: -
d_gene: TRBD1
CDR3aa: CASSTTGGDQPQHF
CDR3nt: TGTGCCAGTAGTACCACAGGGGGCGATCAGCCCCAGCATTTT

j_gene: TRBJ2-2
v_gene: TRBV5-1
abundance: -
d_gene: -
CDR3aa: CASRMAWGTGELFF
CDR3nt: TGCGCCAGCAGGATGGCGTGGGGCACCGGGGAGCTGTTTTTT

j_gene: TRBJ2-1
v_gene: TRBV29-1
abundance: few
d_gene: TRBD2
CDR3aa: CSVATSGGLQFF
CDR3nt: TGCAGCGTTGCCACTAGCGGGGGGTTACAGTTCTTC

j_gene: TRBJ1-5
v_gene: TRBV12-3/TRBV12-4
abundance: -
d_gene: -
CDR3aa: CASSFEVGDYFQPQHF
CDR3nt: TGTGCCAGCAGTTTTGAAGTGGGCGACTATTTTCAGCCCCAGCATTTT

j_gene: TRBJ2-4
v_gene: TRBV7-2
abundance: -
d_gene: -
CDR3aa: CASSLDPSGANIQYF
CDR3nt: TGTGCCAGCAGCTTAGATCCTTCGGGGGCGAACATTCAGTACTTC

j_gene: TRBJ2-6
v_gene: TRBV5-5
abundance: many
d_gene: -
CDR3aa: CASTLLSGANVLTF
CDR3nt: TGTGCCAGCACCTTGCTCTCGGGGGCCAACGTCCTGACTTTC

j_gene: TRBJ2-3
v_gene: TRBV10-3
abundance: few
d_gene: -
CDR3aa: CAISEYDTQYF
CDR3nt: TGTGCCATCAGTGAGTATGATACGCAGTATTTT

j_gene: TRBJ1-2
v_gene: TRBV5-4
abundance: few
d_gene: -
CDR3aa: CASSLAVSKNYGYTF
CDR3nt: TGTGCCAGCAGCTTGGCGGTCAGTAAAAACTATGGCTACACCTTC

j_gene: TRBJ1-3
v_gene: TRBV25-1
abundance: -
d_gene: TRBD1
CDR3aa: CASSALGQRRNTIYF
CDR3nt: TGTGCCAGCAGTGCGCTGGGACAGCGTAGGAACACCATATATTTT

j_gene: TRBJ2-6
v_gene: TRBV4-2
abundance: few
d_gene: -
CDR3aa: CASSPARGSGANVLTF
CDR3nt: TGTGCCAGCAGCCCCGCGAGGGGGTCCGGGGCCAACGTCCTGACTTTC

j_gene: TRBJ2-1
v_gene: TRBV20-1
abundance: few
d_gene: -
CDR3aa: CSAGVAGTVYNEQFF
CDR3nt: TGCAGTGCTGGGGTGGCGGGGACGGTCTACAATGAGCAGTTCTTC

j_gene: TRBJ2-2
v_gene: TRBV7-2
abundance: few
d_gene: -
CDR3aa: CASSLARLTTGELFF
CDR3nt: TGTGCCAGCAGCTTAGCGCGGCTAACCACCGGGGAGCTGTTTTTT